The clone carrying this TCR beta chain was picked up many times. Its antigen is still unknown. Germline CDR1 reads MGHRA; CDR2 reads YSYEKL. This CDR3 comprises 16 residues. V was cut by 1 base and J by 2 bases, with 13 bases left in between. The entry originates in a study of CD8 T cells in ankylosing spondylitis. Each CDR3 protein gets one entry after TCRdb re-called the 5' RACE reads with MiXCR. Of fewer than 200,000 distinct CDR3 sequences listed, roughly 18% are singletons. Study results and limitations: What appeared characteristic of ankylosing spondylitis blood was a TCR beta motif of eight highly homologous variants. In ankylosing spondylitis patients, matched synovial fluid reportedly showed significant enrichment of disease-linked clones.

The sample was blood, either unsorted or a sorted T cell fraction (not recorded which). The V and J genes are TRBV4-1 and TRBJ2-3; D possibly corresponds to TRBD2 (6 bases). This sequence was found in a male donor aged 10-29 years with ankylosing spondylitis or in good health (not recorded which). CDR3 residues: CASSQGQRLVTDTQYF. DNA of the CDR3: TGCGCCAGCAGCCAAGGGCAGCGACTAGTCACAGATACGCAGTATTTT.